The 5 T cell receptor beta chains listed next were all sequenced from one sample in a study of neurological immune-mediated disorders. Time point specified: longitudinal time-point 1 (baseline). TCRdb reanalysed the 5' RACE reads using MiXCR and keeps one entry per CDR3 protein. The sample yields around 71,000 distinct CDR3 sequences, around 15% seen once. Material for sequencing was PBMCs. The receptors originated from a female donor with HTLV-1-associated myelopathy (HAM/TSP).

Many counts were recorded for this clonotype. This chain joins TRBV5-1 and TRBJ2-2; possibly TRBD2 for D (6 bases). From germline, CDR1 is SGHRS and CDR2 YFSETQ. CDR3 length: 13 amino acids. V was clipped by 4 bases and J by 7 bases, with 11 bases between them. The CDR3 DNA is TGCGCCAGCAGCCAGCGGGCGGGCGGGGAGCTGTTTTTT. Its protein is CASSQRAGGELFF.

Comment on this clonotype: Germline and junction disagree at one end, which may indicate a read error. The chain is built from TRBV12-3 or TRBV12-4 and TRBJ1-1; D is perhaps TRBD1 (6 bases). The CDR3 sequence is 15 residues long. CDR3 nucleotide sequence: TGTGCCAGCAGTCCCATGGGGGCGATGAAAACTGAAGCTTTCTTT. Its translation is CASSPMGAMKTEAFF.

In this sample, this clonotype turned up many times. This sequence joins TRBV5-1 and TRBJ2-7; weak D call: TRBD2 (6 bases). Germline CDR1 SGHRS, CDR2 YFSETQ. With 4 bases removed from V and 4 bases from J, the gap between germline ends came to 12 bases. CDR3 length: 13 amino acids. The CDR3 sequence is CASSPGVIYEQYF. CDR3 DNA: TGCGCCAGCAGCCCGGGGGTTATTTACGAGCAGTACTTC.

The chain links TRBV7-2 to TRBJ2-3; 7 bases match TRBD2. The germline V gene encodes CDR1 SGHTA and CDR2 FQGNSA. This CDR3 has 15 amino acids. V was clipped by 1 base and J by 7 bases; unmatched bases: 8. The DNA of the CDR3 is TGTGCCAGCAGCTTAGTTTGGGGGGGGTCATATACGCAGTATTTT. Encoded protein: CASSLVWGGSYTQYF.

The sample holds many counts of this clonotype. The rearrangement joins TRBV6-6 to TRBJ2-2, with a weak D call TRBD1 (6 bases). Germline CDR1 and CDR2: MNHNY and SVGAGI (reference sequence). Trimming removed 5 bases at V and 6 bases at J, with 10 bases between. The CDR3 is made up of 13 amino acids. In nucleotides, the CDR3 is TGTGCCAGCAGTCAACAGGGACCCGGGGAGCTGTTTTTT. It encodes CASSQQGPGELFF.